One and the same sample provided the 9 T cell receptor beta chains below, sequenced in a study of blood T cells in healthy people across ages. Together with a sample-barcoded 5' primer, a J-beta primer mix was included in a second PCR lasting about 6 to 12 cycles. TCRdb processed the 5' RACE reads anew with MiXCR; each CDR3 protein has one entry. This table holds hundreds of thousands of distinct CDR3 sequences, under 65% found once. Sequencing was performed on blood. These receptors came from a woman aged 80 or over in good health.

The chain combines TRBV20-1 with TRBJ2-7, with a tentative D call TRBD2 (6 bases). This CDR3 is built from 12 residues. In germline, CDR1 is DFQATT, CDR2 SNEGSKA (reference sequence). The germline V and J ends were trimmed by 7 bases and 7 bases, with 17 bases remaining between them. The CDR3 region has the DNA TGCAGTGGCAAGCGGGTGTCGGGTGAGCAGTACTTC. Translation: CSGKRVSGEQYF.

At least ten counts were recorded for this clonotype. The rearrangement links TRBV6-6 to TRBJ2-3; 10 nucleotides agree with TRBD2. The V segment lost 6 bases and the J segment 1 base; nucleotides outside the gene matches: 7. The CDR3 length is 16 residues. Looked up from germline, CDR1 is MNHNY and CDR2 is SVGAGI (reference sequence). DNA for the CDR3: TGTGCCAGCAGGCCTAGCGGGAGTCGGGGCACAGATACGCAGTATTTT. It is translated as CASRPSGSRGTDTQYF.

The sample holds many counts of this clonotype. The V call is TRBV4-1, the J call TRBJ2-3, with TRBD2 matching 9 bases. Trimming cost V 9 bases and J 4 bases; bases outside gene matches: 2. There are 12 residues in the CDR3. Germline V lookup: CDR1 MGHRA, CDR2 YSYEKL. The CDR3, as DNA: TGCGCCAGTAGCGGGAGAGCAGATACGCAGTATTTT. It specifies CASSGRADTQYF.

Points on this clonotype: This may be a read error, as it is one base from a much larger clone. The V and J genes are TRBV18 and TRBJ2-7, with D maybe TRBD2 (5 bases). Germline V gene data show CDR1 as KGHSH and CDR2 as LQKENI. Trimming left V 3 bases short and J 6 bases short, with 18 bases between. The length of the CDR3 is 15 residues. CDR3 residues: CASSPPTTEGREQYF. CDR3 DNA sequence: TGTGCCAGCTCACCTCCTACTACTGAGGGTCGCGAGCAGTACTTC.

The chain joins TRBV4-1 to TRBJ1-6, with D perhaps TRBD1 (5 bases). Trimming took off 6 bases at V and 10 bases at J, with 28 bases between the two ends. CDR3 length: 18 amino acids. Germline V gene lookup returns CDR1 MGHRA and CDR2 YSYEKL. CDR3 in amino acids: CASSPNRDSRRSTSPLHF. In DNA, the CDR3 is TGCGCCAGCAGTCCTAACCGGGACTCCCGTCGGTCAACCTCACCCCTCCACTTT.

Notes on this clonotype: This sequence may be a read error, since a much larger clone differs from it by one base. This CDR3 reads CAGSLTSGYQETQYF. The DNA for the CDR3 is TGTGCCGGCAGCTTGACTAGCGGGTACCAAGAGACCCAGTACTTC. The J gene is TRBJ2-5, the V gene TRBV5-4; 10 bases map to TRBD2. The CDR3 loop spans 15 amino acids. Germline lookup yields CDR1 SGHNT and CDR2 YYREEE (reference sequence).

V usage is TRBV12-5 and J usage is TRBJ2-3, with TRBD2 matching over 7 bases. Germline V gives CDR1 LGHNT, CDR2 FRNRAP. The V and J ends lost 0 bases and 4 bases, in that order; junction bases with no gene match: 19. CDR3 length: 20 amino acids. CDR3 bases: TGTGCTAGTGGTTTGGTAATCCCTACGACCGGGACTAAGGCCCCAGATACGCAGTATTTT. This encodes CASGLVIPTTGTKAPDTQYF.

For this clonotype: Since a much larger clone is just one base distant, this may be a read error. The V gene is TRBV28, the J gene TRBJ1-6; no definite D call. Trimming left V 4 bases short and J 8 bases short, with 15 bases between. There are 15 residues in the CDR3. Germline V gives CDR1 MDHEN, CDR2 SYDVKM. CDR3 protein: CASSSPGPNDSPLHF. The CDR3, as DNA: TGTGCCAGCAGTTCACCCGGACCTAATGATTCACCCCTCCACTTT. Full variable domain (outside the CDR3, taken from reference TRBV28 and TRBJ1-6): DVKVTQSSRYLVKRTGEKVFLECVQDMDHENMFWYRQDPGLGLRLIYFSYDVKMKEKGDIPEGYSVSREKKERFSLILESASTNQTSMYLCASSSPGPNDSPLHFGNGTRLTVT.

The sample holds many counts of this clonotype. J is TRBJ2-3 and V is TRBV29-1, with a weak D call TRBD1 (6 bases). Germline values: CDR1 SQVTM, CDR2 ANQGSEA. Trimming stripped 3 bases from V and 4 bases from J, with 17 bases between. The CDR3 runs 15 residues. The DNA for the CDR3 is TGCAGCGTTGACGGGTTTACAGGGTTCTCAGATACGCAGTATTTT. This translates into CSVDGFTGFSDTQYF.